This T cell receptor beta chain was retrieved from a study of T cell responses to AZD1222 COVID-19 vaccine. As for this clone: Its antigen is not known.

The assay was immunoSEQ multiplex PCR, and TCRdb's table has in-frame clones only and misses some. The sample lists tens of thousands of clones; about 85% were seen once. Notes on the study in general: Possibly, clonal diversity was underestimated; donors were largely white British and included more females.

V was trimmed by 3 bases and J by 1 base, leaving 9 bases between them. The CDR3 length is 14 residues. Germline V gene sequence: CDR1 KGHSH, CDR2 LQKENI. Sequenced material: peripheral blood, taken on day 0 of AZD1222 vaccination. The sequence derives from an adult in good health. The gene calls are TRBV18 and TRBJ2-5, with a tentative D call TRBD1 (6 bases). The CDR3 loop is CASSPTGFQETQYF. In DNA, the CDR3 is TGTGCCAGCTCACCGACAGGCTTCCAAGAGACCCAGTACTTC.